The 11 T cell receptor beta chains in this list originate from one sample, sequenced in a study of T cells after posttransplantation cyclophosphamide. Cyclophosphamide on days +3 and +4 followed busulfan-fludarabine conditioning and a marrow graft. Sequencing used immunoSEQ multiplex PCR; TCRdb keeps in-frame clones, though not all of them. Of around 5,000 clones in the sample, approximately 75% were seen once. The material was PBMCs, obtained after allogeneic stem cell transplant with posttransplant cyclophosphamide. The receptors were sampled from a male patient aged 55 to 69 who received an allogeneic stem cell transplant from an unrelated donor, was CMV-positive, and had no GVHD. The graft donor may have contributed some T cells.

This clone was counted a few times. V gene TRBV7-6 combines with J gene TRBJ2-7; 9 bases are a match to TRBD1. CDR3 length: 16 residues. V dropped 5 bases and J dropped 1; count of bases not matched to a gene: 9. Germline V gene sequence: CDR1 SGHVS, CDR2 FNYEAQ. The CDR3 is CASSPMGQGRSYEQYF. The CDR3 bases are TGTGCCAGCAGCCCAATGGGACAGGGAAGATCCTACGAGCAGTACTTC. Based on the CDR3 plus reference TRBV7-6 and TRBJ2-7, the full variable domain is GAGVSQSPRYKVTKRGQDVALRCDPISGHVSLYWYRQALGQGPEFLTYFNYEAQQDKSGLPNDRFSAERPEGSISTLTIQRTEQRDSAMYRCASSPMGQGRSYEQYFGPGTRLTVT.

The chain has TRBV5-1 and TRBJ2-1; tentative D call: TRBD2 (6 bases). Per the germline V gene, CDR1 is SGHRS and CDR2 is YFSETQ. The V end lost 2 bases, the J end lost 5 bases, and 11 bases lay between the germline ends. This CDR3 has 14 residues. CDR3 sequence: CASSFGGADNEQFF. CDR3 DNA: TGCGCCAGCAGCTTTGGAGGGGCAGACAATGAGCAGTTCTTC.

V usage is TRBV25-1 and J usage is TRBJ2-3; 7 bases are shared with TRBD1. The CDR3 spans 16 residues. J lost 1 base, V lost 5 bases, and 9 bases had no gene match. Germline lookup yields CDR1 MGHDK and CDR2 SYGVNS. The CDR3 DNA sequence: TGTGCCAGCAGTAAAAAGGGGGCTCTCGGCACAGATACGCAGTATTTT. It is translated as CASSKKGALGTDTQYF.

The chain employs TRBV5-1 and TRBJ2-1; the D gene is possibly TRBD2 (7 bases). V was cut by 5 bases and J by 0 bases, with 15 bases left in between. Germline loops: CDR1 SGHRS, CDR2 YFSETQ. The CDR3 contains 16 residues. In nucleotides, the CDR3 is TGCGCCAGCAGGAAAAGGGGGGGGGACTCCTACAATGAGCAGTTCTTC. The encoded protein is CASRKRGGDSYNEQFF.

This rearrangement joins TRBV18 to TRBJ1-3; the match to TRBD1 covers 8 bases. Germline-derived CDR1 and CDR2 are KGHSH and LQKENI. This CDR3 spans 16 amino acids. V lost 3 bases and J lost 3; bases outside the gene matches: 7. The CDR3 reads CASSPVTGGNGNTIYF. In DNA, the CDR3 is TGTGCCAGCTCACCGGTAACAGGGGGGAATGGAAACACCATATATTTT. Full variable domain (rest looked up from reference TRBV18 and TRBJ1-3): NAGVMQNPRHLVRRRGQEARLRCSPMKGHSHVYWYRQLPEEGLKFMVYLQKENIIDESGMPKERFSAEFPKEGPSILRIQQVVRGDSAAYFCASSPVTGGNGNTIYFGEGSWLTVV.

This clone has more than one count but fewer than ten. The chain links TRBV15 to TRBJ2-7; D perhaps matches TRBD1 (6 bases). The V end lost 1 base, the J end lost 0 bases, and 16 bases lay between the germline ends. Per germline, CDR1 LNHNV and CDR2 YYDKDF (reference sequence). The CDR3 runs to 17 residues. The CDR3 DNA reads as TGTGCCACCAGCAGAGGGGATGGACAGACGAGCTCCTACGAGCAGTACTTC. This sequence encodes CATSRGDGQTSSYEQYF.

The rearrangement joins TRBV5-6 to TRBJ2-1; TRBD2 aligns across 12 bases. Germline V gene lookup returns CDR1 SGHDT and CDR2 YYEEEE. CDR3 length: 14 amino acids. V gave up 1 base and J gave up 7 bases; unmatched junction bases: 0. The CDR3 bases are TGTGCCAGCAGCTTGACTAGCGGGAGGAATGAGCAGTTCTTC. Translation: CASSLTSGRNEQFF.

CDR3 nucleotide sequence: TGTGCCACCAGCAGATCCGGGACTAGCAGTAATGAGCAGTTCTTC. Protein: CATSRSGTSSNEQFF. The chain carries TRBV15 and TRBJ2-1; 9 bases map to TRBD2. The junction had 6 bases not matched to a gene; V was cut back by 2 bases and J by 7 bases. This CDR3 is built from 15 residues. The germline gives CDR1 LNHNV, CDR2 YYDKDF (reference sequence).

The rearrangement joins TRBV30 to TRBJ2-5, with a weak D call TRBD1 (5 bases). The CDR3 length is 15 residues. Germline V gene data show CDR1 as GTSNPN and CDR2 as SVGIG (reference sequence). Trimming took off 5 bases at V and 5 bases at J, with 21 bases between the two ends. The CDR3 is CAWSRKGRAAETQYF. The CDR3 DNA follows: TGTGCCTGGTCCAGGAAGGGCAGGGCGGCGGAGACCCAGTACTTC. The full variable domain, rest sourced from reference TRBV30 and TRBJ2-5, is SQTIHQWPATLVQPVGSPLSLECTVEGTSNPNLYWYRQAAGRGLQLLFYSVGIGQISSEVPQNLSASRPQDRQFILSSKKLLLSDSGFYLCAWSRKGRAAETQYFGPGTRLLVL.

There are a few counts of this clone. The genes are TRBV2 and TRBJ2-1; 7 nucleotides agree with TRBD2. The CDR3 is made up of 15 amino acids. V dropped 6 bases and J dropped 5; count of bases not matched to a gene: 10. From germline, CDR1 is SNHLY and CDR2 FYNNEI. Written as DNA, the CDR3 is TGTGCCAGCAGCGACCCGTCTCTAGCGGACAATGAGCAGTTCTTC. Translation gives CASSDPSLADNEQFF.

The J gene is TRBJ1-6, the V gene TRBV4-1; 7 positions match TRBD1. The CDR3 extends over 12 amino acids. The V and J ends lost 7 bases and 11 bases, in that order; junction bases with no gene match: 5. The V gene's germline CDR1 is MGHRA and CDR2 YSYEKL. DNA of the CDR3: TGCGCCAGCAAAGACAGGGATCCACCCCTCCACTTT. It encodes CASKDRDPPLHF.